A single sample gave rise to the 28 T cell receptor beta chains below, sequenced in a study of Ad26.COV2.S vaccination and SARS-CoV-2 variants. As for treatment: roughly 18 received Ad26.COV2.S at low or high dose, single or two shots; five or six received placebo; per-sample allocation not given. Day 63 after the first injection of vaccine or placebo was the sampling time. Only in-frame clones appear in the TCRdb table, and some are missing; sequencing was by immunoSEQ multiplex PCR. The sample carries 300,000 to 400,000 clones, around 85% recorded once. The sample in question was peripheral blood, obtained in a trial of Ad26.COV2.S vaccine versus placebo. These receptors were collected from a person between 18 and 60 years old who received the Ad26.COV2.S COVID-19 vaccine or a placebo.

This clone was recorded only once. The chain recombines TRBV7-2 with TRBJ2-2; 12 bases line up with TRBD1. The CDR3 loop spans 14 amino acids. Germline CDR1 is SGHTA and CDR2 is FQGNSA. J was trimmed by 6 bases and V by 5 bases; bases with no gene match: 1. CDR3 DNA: TGTGCCAGCAGCCGGGACAGGGGGCCCGGGGAGCTGTTTTTT. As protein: CASSRDRGPGELFF.

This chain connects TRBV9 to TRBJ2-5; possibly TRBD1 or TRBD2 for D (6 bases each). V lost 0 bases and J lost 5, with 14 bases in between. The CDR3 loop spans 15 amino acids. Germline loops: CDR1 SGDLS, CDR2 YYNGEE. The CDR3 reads CASSVGQGTQETQYF. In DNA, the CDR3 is TGTGCCAGCAGCGTAGGTCAGGGGACTCAGGAGACCCAGTACTTC. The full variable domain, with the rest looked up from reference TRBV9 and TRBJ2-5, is DSGVTQTPKHLITATGQRVTLRCSPRSGDLSVYWYQQSLDQGLQFLIQYYNGEERAKGNILERFSAQQFPDLHSELNLSSLELGDSALYFCASSVGQGTQETQYFGPGTRLLVL.

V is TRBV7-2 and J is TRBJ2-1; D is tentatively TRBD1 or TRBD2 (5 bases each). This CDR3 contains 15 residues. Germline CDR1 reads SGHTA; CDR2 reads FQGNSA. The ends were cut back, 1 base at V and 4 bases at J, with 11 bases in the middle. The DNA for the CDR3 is TGTGCCAGCAGCTTAGGGGACGCCCGTTACAATGAGCAGTTCTTC. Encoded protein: CASSLGDARYNEQFF.

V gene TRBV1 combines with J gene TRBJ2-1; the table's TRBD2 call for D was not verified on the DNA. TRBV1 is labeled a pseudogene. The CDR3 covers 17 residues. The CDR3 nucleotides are TGCACCAGCAGCCAAGATCCGAGGGTCATTCCCTACAATGAGCAGTTCTTC. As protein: CTSSQDPRVIPYNEQFF.

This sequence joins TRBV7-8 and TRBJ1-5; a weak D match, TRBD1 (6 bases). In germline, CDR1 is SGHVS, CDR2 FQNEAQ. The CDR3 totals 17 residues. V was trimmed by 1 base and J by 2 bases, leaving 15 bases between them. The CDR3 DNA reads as TGTGCCAGCAGCTTAGGCGTGGCGGGGGCTCGCAATCAGCCCCAGCATTTT. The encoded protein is CASSLGVAGARNQPQHF.

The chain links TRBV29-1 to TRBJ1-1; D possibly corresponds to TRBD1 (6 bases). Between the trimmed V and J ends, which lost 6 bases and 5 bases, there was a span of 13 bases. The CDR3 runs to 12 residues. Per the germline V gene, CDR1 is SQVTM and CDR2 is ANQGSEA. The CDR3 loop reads CSVYRVETEAFF. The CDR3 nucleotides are TGCAGCGTGTACAGGGTGGAAACTGAAGCTTTCTTT.

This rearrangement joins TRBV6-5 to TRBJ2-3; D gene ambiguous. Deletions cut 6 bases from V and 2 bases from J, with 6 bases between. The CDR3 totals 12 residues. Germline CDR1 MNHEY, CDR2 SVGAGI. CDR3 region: CASSGDTDTQYF. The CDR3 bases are TGTGCCAGCAGCGGTGACACAGATACGCAGTATTTT.

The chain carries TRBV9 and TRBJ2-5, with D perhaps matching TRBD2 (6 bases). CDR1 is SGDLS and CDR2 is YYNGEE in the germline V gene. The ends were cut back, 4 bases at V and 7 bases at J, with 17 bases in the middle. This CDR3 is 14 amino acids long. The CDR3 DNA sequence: TGTGCCAGCAGCCCCAGTAGTGTGGGGGGGACCCAGTACTTC. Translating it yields CASSPSSVGGTQYF.

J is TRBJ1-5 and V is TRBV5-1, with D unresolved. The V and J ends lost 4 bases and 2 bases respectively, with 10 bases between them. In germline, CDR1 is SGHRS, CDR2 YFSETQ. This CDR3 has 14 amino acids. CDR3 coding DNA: TGCGCCAGCAGCCCCTCTCTCGGCAATCAGCCCCAGCATTTT. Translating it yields CASSPSLGNQPQHF.

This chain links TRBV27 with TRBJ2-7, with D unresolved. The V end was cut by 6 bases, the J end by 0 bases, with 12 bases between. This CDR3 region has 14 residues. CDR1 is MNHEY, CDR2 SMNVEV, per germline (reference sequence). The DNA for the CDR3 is TGTGCCAGCAGCCCACTGCCCCGCTCCTACGAGCAGTACTTC. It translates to CASSPLPRSYEQYF.

CDR3 loop: CSAEGTDEAFF. The CDR3 nucleotides are TGCAGTGCTGAGGGGACAGATGAAGCTTTCTTT. The chain is built from TRBV20-1 and TRBJ1-1; 7 nucleotides agree with TRBD1. This CDR3 is 11 amino acids long. The V gene end was trimmed by 5 bases and the J gene end by 7 bases; junction bases not matched to a gene: 4. Germline-derived CDR1 and CDR2 are DFQATT and SNEGSKA (reference sequence).

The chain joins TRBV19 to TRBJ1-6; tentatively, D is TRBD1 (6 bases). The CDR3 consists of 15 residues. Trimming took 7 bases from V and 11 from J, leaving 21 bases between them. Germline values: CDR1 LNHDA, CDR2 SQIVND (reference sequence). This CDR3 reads CASTGGGGTGAPLHF. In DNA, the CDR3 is TGTGCCAGTACCGGAGGGGGGGGCACCGGAGCACCCCTCCACTTT.

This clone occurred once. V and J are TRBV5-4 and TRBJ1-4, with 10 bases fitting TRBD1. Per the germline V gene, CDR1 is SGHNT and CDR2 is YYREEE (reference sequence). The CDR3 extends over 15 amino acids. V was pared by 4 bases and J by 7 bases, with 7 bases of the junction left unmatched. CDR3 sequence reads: CASSAPTGGSEKLFF. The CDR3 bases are TGTGCCAGCAGCGCACCGACAGGGGGCAGTGAAAAACTGTTTTTT.

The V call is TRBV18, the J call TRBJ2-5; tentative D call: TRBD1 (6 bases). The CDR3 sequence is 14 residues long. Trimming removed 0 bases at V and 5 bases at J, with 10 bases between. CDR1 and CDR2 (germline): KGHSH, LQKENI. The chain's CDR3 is CASSPPDSPETQYF. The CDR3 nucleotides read TGTGCCAGCTCACCACCGGACAGCCCGGAGACCCAGTACTTC. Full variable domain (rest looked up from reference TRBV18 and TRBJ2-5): NAGVMQNPRHLVRRRGQEARLRCSPMKGHSHVYWYRQLPEEGLKFMVYLQKENIIDESGMPKERFSAEFPKEGPSILRIQQVVRGDSAAYFCASSPPDSPETQYFGPGTRLLVL.

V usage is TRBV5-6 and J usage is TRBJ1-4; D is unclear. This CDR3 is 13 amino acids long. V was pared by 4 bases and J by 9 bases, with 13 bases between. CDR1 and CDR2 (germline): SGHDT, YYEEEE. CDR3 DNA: TGTGCCAGCAGCGTCAAGGGAATTAAAAAACTGTTTTTT. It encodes CASSVKGIKKLFF.

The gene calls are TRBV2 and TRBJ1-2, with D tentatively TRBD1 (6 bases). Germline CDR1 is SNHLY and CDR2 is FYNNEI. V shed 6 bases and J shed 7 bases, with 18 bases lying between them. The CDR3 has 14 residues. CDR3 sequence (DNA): TGTGCCAGCAGGGGGGGGACACTGTCTTTTGGCTACACCTTC. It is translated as CASRGGTLSFGYTF.

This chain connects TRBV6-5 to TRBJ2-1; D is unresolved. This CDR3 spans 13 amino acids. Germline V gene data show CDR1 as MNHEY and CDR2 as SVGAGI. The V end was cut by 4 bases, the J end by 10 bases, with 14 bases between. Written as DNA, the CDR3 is TGTGCCAGCAGTTCTGGATATGTCCGGGAGCAGTTCTTC. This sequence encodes CASSSGYVREQFF.

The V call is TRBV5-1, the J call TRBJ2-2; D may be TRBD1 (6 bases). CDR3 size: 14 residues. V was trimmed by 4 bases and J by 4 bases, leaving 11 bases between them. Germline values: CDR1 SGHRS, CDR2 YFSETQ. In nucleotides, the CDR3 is TGCGCCAGCAGCGCCCTGGGGGCCACCGGGGAGCTGTTTTTT. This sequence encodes CASSALGATGELFF.

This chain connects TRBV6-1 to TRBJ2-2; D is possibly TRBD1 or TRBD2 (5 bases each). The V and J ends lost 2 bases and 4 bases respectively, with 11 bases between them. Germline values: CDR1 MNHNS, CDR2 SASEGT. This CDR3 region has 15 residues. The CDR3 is CASSEQGEGTGELFF. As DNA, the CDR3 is TGTGCCAGCAGTGAACAGGGAGAAGGCACCGGGGAGCTGTTTTTT.

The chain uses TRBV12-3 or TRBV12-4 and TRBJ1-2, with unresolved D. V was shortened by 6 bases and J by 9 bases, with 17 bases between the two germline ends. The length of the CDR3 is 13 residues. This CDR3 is CASSPGPERSYTF. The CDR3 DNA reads TGTGCCAGCAGCCCCGGACCGGAGCGGAGCTACACCTTC.

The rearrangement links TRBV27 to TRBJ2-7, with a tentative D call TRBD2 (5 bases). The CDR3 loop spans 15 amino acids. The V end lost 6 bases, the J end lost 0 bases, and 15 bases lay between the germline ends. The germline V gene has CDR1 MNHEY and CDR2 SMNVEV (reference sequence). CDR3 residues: CASSLTTSYSYEQYF. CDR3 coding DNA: TGTGCCAGCAGCCTGACTACCAGTTACTCCTACGAGCAGTACTTC.

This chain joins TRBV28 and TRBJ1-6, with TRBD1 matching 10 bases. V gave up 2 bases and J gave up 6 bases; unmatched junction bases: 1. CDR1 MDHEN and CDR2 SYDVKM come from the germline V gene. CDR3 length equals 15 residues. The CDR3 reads CASSLDRGPNSPLHF. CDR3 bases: TGTGCCAGCAGTTTAGACAGGGGGCCTAATTCACCCCTCCACTTT. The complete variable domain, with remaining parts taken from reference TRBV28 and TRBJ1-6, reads DVKVTQSSRYLVKRTGEKVFLECVQDMDHENMFWYRQDPGLGLRLIYFSYDVKMKEKGDIPEGYSVSREKKERFSLILESASTNQTSMYLCASSLDRGPNSPLHFGNGTRLTVT.

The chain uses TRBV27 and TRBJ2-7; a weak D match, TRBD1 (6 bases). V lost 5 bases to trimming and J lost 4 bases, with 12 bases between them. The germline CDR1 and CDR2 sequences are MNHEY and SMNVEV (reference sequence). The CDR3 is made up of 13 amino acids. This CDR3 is CASSAFTGYEQYF. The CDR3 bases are TGTGCCAGCAGTGCGTTCACAGGGTACGAGCAGTACTTC.

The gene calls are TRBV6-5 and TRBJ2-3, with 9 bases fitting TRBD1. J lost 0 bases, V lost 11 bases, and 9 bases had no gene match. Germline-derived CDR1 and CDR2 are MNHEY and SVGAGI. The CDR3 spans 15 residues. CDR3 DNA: TGTGCCGGAGGGACAGGGCCGTCAAGCACAGATACGCAGTATTTT. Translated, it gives CAGGTGPSSTDTQYF.

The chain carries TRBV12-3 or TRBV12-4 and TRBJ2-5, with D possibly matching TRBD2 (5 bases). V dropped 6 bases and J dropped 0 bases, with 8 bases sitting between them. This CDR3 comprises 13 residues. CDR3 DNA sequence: TGTGCCAGCAGGGGCGGGTACCAAGAGACCCAGTACTTC. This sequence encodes CASRGGYQETQYF.

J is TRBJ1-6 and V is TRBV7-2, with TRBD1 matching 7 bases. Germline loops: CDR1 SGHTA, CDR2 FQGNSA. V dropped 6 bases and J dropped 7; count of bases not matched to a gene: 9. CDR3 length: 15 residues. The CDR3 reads CASRGRGGSNSPLHF. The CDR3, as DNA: TGTGCCAGCAGGGGTAGAGGGGGCAGCAATTCACCCCTCCACTTT.

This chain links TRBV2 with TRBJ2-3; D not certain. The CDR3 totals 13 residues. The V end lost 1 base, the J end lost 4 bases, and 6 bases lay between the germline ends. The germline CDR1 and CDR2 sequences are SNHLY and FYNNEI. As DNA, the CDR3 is TGTGCCAGCAGTGAAGAAGGTGCAGATACGCAGTATTTT. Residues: CASSEEGADTQYF.

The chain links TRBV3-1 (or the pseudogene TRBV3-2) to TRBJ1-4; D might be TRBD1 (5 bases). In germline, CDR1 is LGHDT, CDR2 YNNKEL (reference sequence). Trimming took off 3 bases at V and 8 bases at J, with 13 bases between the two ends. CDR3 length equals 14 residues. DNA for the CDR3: TGTGCCAGCAGCCAGGGACGGGGTGGGGAAAAACTGTTTTTT. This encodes CASSQGRGGEKLFF.